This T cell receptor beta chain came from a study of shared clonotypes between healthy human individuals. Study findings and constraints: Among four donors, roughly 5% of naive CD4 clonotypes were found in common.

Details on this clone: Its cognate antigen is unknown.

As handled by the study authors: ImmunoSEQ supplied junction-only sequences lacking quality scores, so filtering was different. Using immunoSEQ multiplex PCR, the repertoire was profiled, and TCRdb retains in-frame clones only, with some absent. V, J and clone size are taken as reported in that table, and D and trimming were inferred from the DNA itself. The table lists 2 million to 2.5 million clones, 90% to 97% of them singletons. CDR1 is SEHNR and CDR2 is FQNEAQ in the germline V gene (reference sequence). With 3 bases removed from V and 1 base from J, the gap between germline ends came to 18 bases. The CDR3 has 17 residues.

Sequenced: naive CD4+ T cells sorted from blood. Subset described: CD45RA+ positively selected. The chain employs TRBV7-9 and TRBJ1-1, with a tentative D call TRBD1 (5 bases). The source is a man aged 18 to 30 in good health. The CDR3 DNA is TGTGCCAGCAGCTTCCCCCCGAGTGGGGCCCGGAACACTGAAGCTTTCTTT. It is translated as CASSFPPSGARNTEAFF.